The T cell receptor beta chain under discussion was sequenced for a study of T cell repertoires in cytomegalovirus infection. About the study: As its CMV epitopes, the study selected recently identified HLA-C-restricted and well-studied HLA-B-restricted targets. Carrying CMV and the relevant HLA type showed in public TCR beta signatures. Overall study findings and caveats: HLA-C-restricted CMV-specific TCR beta clonotypes prevailed in the ex vivo response.

TCRdb used MiXCR to reprocess the reads, holding one entry per CDR3 protein. The table lists about 920,000 distinct CDR3 sequences, approximately 30% of them singletons. As for this clonotype: Its antigen is currently unknown.

The source was cultured CD8+ T cells from PBMCs, collected from culture after CMV antigen stimulation. This clonotype originated in a human donor in good health (CMV status not recorded). Some clones in this sample may be carry-over from other donors' samples.

The CDR3 sequence: CASSARQGPYNSPLHF. CDR3 nucleotide sequence: TGTGCCAGCAGCGCCCGACAAGGGCCCTATAATTCACCCCTCCACTTT. The chain carries TRBV7-9 and TRBJ1-6; the D is unclear. Germline CDR1 is SEHNR and CDR2 is FQNEAQ (reference sequence). Trimming cost V 5 bases and J 2 bases, with 13 bases left between them. The CDR3 is 16 amino acids.